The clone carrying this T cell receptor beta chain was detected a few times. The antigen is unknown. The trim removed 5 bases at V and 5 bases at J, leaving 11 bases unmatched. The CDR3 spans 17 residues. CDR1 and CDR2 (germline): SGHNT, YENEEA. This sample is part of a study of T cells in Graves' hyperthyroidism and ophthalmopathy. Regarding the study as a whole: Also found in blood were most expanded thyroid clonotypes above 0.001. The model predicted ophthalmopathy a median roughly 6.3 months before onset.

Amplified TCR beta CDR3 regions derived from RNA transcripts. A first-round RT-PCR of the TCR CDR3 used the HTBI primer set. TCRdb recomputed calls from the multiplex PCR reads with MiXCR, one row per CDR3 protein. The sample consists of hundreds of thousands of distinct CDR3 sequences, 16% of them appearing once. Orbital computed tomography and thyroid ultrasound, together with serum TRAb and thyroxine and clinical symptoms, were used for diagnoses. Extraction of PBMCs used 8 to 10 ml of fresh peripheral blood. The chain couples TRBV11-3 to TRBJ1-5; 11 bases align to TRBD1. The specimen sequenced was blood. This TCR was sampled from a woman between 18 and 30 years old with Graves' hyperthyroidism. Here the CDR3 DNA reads TGTGCCAGCAGCGCCAACGGACAGGGGGCAAGGGATCAGCCCCAGCATTTT. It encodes CASSANGQGARDQPQHF.